Listed here are 21 T cell receptor beta chains from one sample, sequenced in a study of blood T cell repertoires in COVID-19. Profiling relied on immunoSEQ multiplex PCR, and the TCRdb table lists in-frame clones only, not all of them. Among 70,000 to 80,000 clones listed, 86% were seen once. The sequenced material came from peripheral blood. Source of these receptors: a woman aged 60-75 years with acute or convalescent COVID-19.

The chain carries TRBV5-1 and TRBJ1-1; 7 bases line up with TRBD1. CDR1 SGHRS and CDR2 YFSETQ come from the germline V gene. With 3 bases clipped from V and 5 bases from J, the junction kept 4 bases outside the gene matches. The CDR3 loop spans 13 amino acids. The CDR3 nucleotides read TGCGCCAGCAGCTCCGACAGGGTAACTGAAGCTTTCTTT. As protein: CASSSDRVTEAFF.

The chain has TRBV20-1 and TRBJ1-5; D is possibly TRBD1 (6 bases). Germline CDR1 is DFQATT and CDR2 is SNEGSKA (reference sequence). The CDR3 is 15 residues long. Trimming took off 3 bases at V and 5 bases at J, with 17 bases between the two ends. For the CDR3, the DNA is TGCAGTGCTAGTTTCGGGGCGGGGGCGGATCAGCCCCAGCATTTT. This codes for CSASFGAGADQPQHF.

The genes are TRBV24-1 and TRBJ2-3, with 10 bases matching TRBD2. The J segment lost 1 base and the V segment lost 0 bases, leaving 6 bases of the junction unmatched. The CDR3 runs to 18 residues. CDR1 and CDR2 (germline): KGHDR, SFDVKD. As DNA, the CDR3 is TGTGCCACCAGTGATTTGCACGCTAGCGGGGGCCGCACAGATACGCAGTATTTT. Translation: CATSDLHASGGRTDTQYF.

The chain recombines TRBV5-1 with TRBJ2-1; TRBD2 agrees at 7 bases. With V trimmed by 4 bases and J by 7 bases, 14 bases remained unmatched. Germline V lookup: CDR1 SGHRS, CDR2 YFSETQ. This CDR3 comprises 16 residues. The CDR3 region is CASSRGDSLRVNEQFF. The CDR3 DNA reads TGCGCCAGCAGCCGGGGGGACTCCCTACGAGTGAATGAGCAGTTCTTC.

CDR3 bases: TGTGCCAGCAGCGTCACAGGGGGCAATCAGCCCCAGCATTTT. Translating it yields CASSVTGGNQPQHF. This chain joins TRBV14 and TRBJ1-5, with 7 positions matching TRBD1. This CDR3 has 14 amino acids. V lost 5 bases, J lost 2 bases, and 3 bases stayed unmatched. The germline V gene encodes CDR1 SGHDN and CDR2 FVKESK.

The chain combines TRBV25-1 with TRBJ2-7, with D perhaps matching TRBD1 (6 bases). The CDR3 sequence is 13 residues long. V was trimmed by 4 bases and J by 3 bases, leaving 10 bases between them. Germline CDR1 is MGHDK and CDR2 is SYGVNS. This CDR3 reads CASSVGQNYEQYF. The DNA of the CDR3 is TGTGCCAGCAGTGTCGGACAGAACTACGAGCAGTACTTC.

The gene calls are TRBV5-4 and TRBJ2-1; the match to TRBD1 covers 9 bases. Germline lookup yields CDR1 SGHNT and CDR2 YYREEE (reference sequence). CDR3 length: 15 amino acids. Trimming at V came to 4 bases and at J to 6 bases, leaving 8 bases not matched to a gene. This chain's CDR3 is CASSAGTGSRNEQFF. DNA for the CDR3: TGTGCCAGCAGCGCCGGGACAGGGAGTCGCAATGAGCAGTTCTTC.

This clone appeared a few times. J is TRBJ2-7 and V is TRBV2; the match to TRBD1 covers 8 bases. The length of the CDR3 is 14 residues. Trimming at V came to 0 bases and at J to 3 bases, leaving 1 base not matched to a gene. Per the germline V gene, CDR1 is SNHLY and CDR2 is FYNNEI. Here the CDR3 reads CASSEAGTGYEQYF. The CDR3 DNA sequence: TGTGCCAGCAGTGAAGCGGGGACAGGCTACGAGCAGTACTTC.

The table lists this clone with a count of one. This rearrangement joins TRBV6-5 to TRBJ2-3, with 7 positions matching TRBD1. The CDR3 is 11 amino acids. After removal of 8 bases from V and 11 bases from J, the junction contained 7 bases not matched to a gene. The germline V gene encodes CDR1 MNHEY and CDR2 SVGAGI. The CDR3 DNA sequence: TGTGCCAGCGCCAGACAGGGCCGGCAGTATTTT. This gives the protein CASARQGRQYF.

This chain connects TRBV9 to TRBJ2-7; 7 nucleotides match TRBD2. CDR1 is SGDLS, CDR2 YYNGEE, per germline. This CDR3 is 16 amino acids long. Trimming removed 4 bases from V and 5 bases from J; junction bases left unmatched: 15. CDR3 region: CASSSQSFAGENEQYF. The CDR3 coding sequence is TGTGCCAGCAGCTCACAATCTTTTGCGGGGGAGAACGAGCAGTACTTC. The entire variable domain, with the rest obtained from reference TRBV9 and TRBJ2-7, is as follows: DSGVTQTPKHLITATGQRVTLRCSPRSGDLSVYWYQQSLDQGLQFLIQYYNGEERAKGNILERFSAQQFPDLHSELNLSSLELGDSALYFCASSSQSFAGENEQYFGPGTRLTVT.

This clone was seen only a few times. CDR3 region: CASTVAGGLTDTQYF. The DNA of the CDR3 is TGCGCCAGCACTGTAGCGGGGGGACTCACAGATACGCAGTATTTT. The genes are TRBV5-1 and TRBJ2-3; TRBD2 agrees at 10 bases. This CDR3 contains 15 residues. With 6 bases clipped from V and 2 bases from J, the junction kept 6 bases outside the gene matches. Germline-derived CDR1 and CDR2 are SGHRS and YFSETQ.

The chain links TRBV6-5 to TRBJ1-2, with D possibly TRBD1 on 6 matching bases. The V gene's germline CDR1 is MNHEY and CDR2 SVGAGI. The CDR3 contains 15 residues. The ends were cut back, 4 bases at V and 4 bases at J, with 16 bases in the middle. CDR3: CASSLQGARLYGYTF. The CDR3 nucleotides read TGTGCCAGCAGTTTACAGGGCGCTAGACTCTATGGCTACACCTTC.

This clone was observed once. The J gene is TRBJ1-5, the V gene TRBV30, with a tentative D call TRBD1 (6 bases). The ends were cut back, 0 bases at V and 1 base at J, with 13 bases in the middle. The CDR3 length is 16 residues. The germline V gene encodes CDR1 GTSNPN and CDR2 SVGIG (reference sequence). Written as DNA, the CDR3 is TGTGCCTGGAGTGTAGCGCTGGGGGCGAGCAATCAGCCCCAGCATTTT. Translating it yields CAWSVALGASNQPQHF.

This clone was found a few times. V is TRBV6-5 and J is TRBJ2-5; no definite D call. V shed 2 bases and J shed 7 bases, with 5 bases lying between them. The CDR3 totals 11 residues. Per germline, CDR1 MNHEY and CDR2 SVGAGI. The CDR3 reads CASSYLGTQYF. As DNA, the CDR3 is TGTGCCAGCAGTTACCTCGGGACCCAGTACTTC.

The V gene is TRBV7-2, the J gene TRBJ1-5, with 9 bases fitting TRBD1. There are 16 residues in the CDR3. V dropped 4 bases and J dropped 7; count of bases not matched to a gene: 11. Germline assignment: CDR1 SGHTA and CDR2 FQGNSA. CDR3 loop: CASSSNRDRASQPQHF. In DNA form, the CDR3 reads TGTGCCAGCAGCTCGAACCGGGACAGGGCGTCCCAGCCCCAGCATTTT.

J is TRBJ1-1 and V is TRBV19; D ambiguous. V lost 6 bases to trimming and J lost 4 bases, with 12 bases between them. The CDR3 contains 13 residues. Germline assignment: CDR1 LNHDA and CDR2 SQIVND (reference sequence). In DNA form, the CDR3 reads TGTGCCAGTAGCCAGACACTTACCACTGAAGCTTTCTTT. Amino acid sequence: CASSQTLTTEAFF.

The chain is built from TRBV2 and TRBJ2-3, with D perhaps matching TRBD1 (6 bases). Trimming pared 11 bases from V and 2 bases from J, leaving 17 bases between. CDR1 is SNHLY, CDR2 FYNNEI, per germline. The CDR3 extends over 14 amino acids. The CDR3 is CALKADRSTDTQYF. CDR3 nucleotide sequence: TGTGCCCTTAAAGCCGACAGGTCCACAGATACGCAGTATTTT.

In nucleotides, the CDR3 is TGTGCCAGCAGTGAAAGGGGAAGCTATGGCTACACCTTC. This translates into CASSERGSYGYTF. The chain uses TRBV2 and TRBJ1-2, with a tentative D call TRBD1 (5 bases). The CDR3 runs 13 residues. Trimming removed 2 bases at V and 4 bases at J, with 8 bases between. Germline CDR1 SNHLY, CDR2 FYNNEI. Full variable domain (missing parts from reference TRBV2 and TRBJ1-2): EPEVTQTPSHQVTQMGQEVILRCVPISNHLYFYWYRQILGQKVEFLVSFYNNEISEKSEIFDDQFSVERPDGSNFTLKIRSTKLEDSAMYFCASSERGSYGYTFGSGTRLTVV.

The chain carries TRBV5-6 and TRBJ1-2; 9 nucleotides match TRBD1. This CDR3 has 14 residues. Losses at the gene ends were 3 bases for V and 8 bases for J; bases not matched to a gene: 8. CDR1 and CDR2 from the germline V gene are SGHDT and YYEEEE. The CDR3 loop is CASSSDRGLIGYTF. The CDR3 DNA reads TGTGCCAGCAGCTCGGACAGGGGATTAATCGGCTACACCTTC. Complete variable domain (other parts from reference TRBV5-6 and TRBJ1-2): DAGVTQSPTHLIKTRGQQVTLRCSPKSGHDTVSWYQQALGQGPQFIFQYYEEEERQRGNFPDRFSGHQFPNYSSELNVNALLLGDSALYLCASSSDRGLIGYTFGSGTRLTVV.

The V gene is TRBV14, the J gene TRBJ1-2, with D possibly matching TRBD1 (5 bases). This CDR3 is built from 12 residues. V dropped 3 bases and J dropped 8 bases, with 10 bases sitting between them. The V gene's germline CDR1 is SGHDN and CDR2 FVKESK. CDR3 in amino acids: CASSHTRGGYTF. DNA for the CDR3: TGTGCCAGCAGCCACACCCGGGGGGGCTACACCTTC.

V and J are TRBV6-1 and TRBJ2-7; 12 bases fit TRBD2. J gave up 0 bases and V 2 bases, and 2 bases lay outside the gene matches. CDR3 length equals 16 residues. The V gene's germline CDR1 is MNHNS and CDR2 SASEGT. CDR3 nucleotides: TGTGCCAGCAGTGAACTAGCGGGGGGGGTCTCCTACGAGCAGTACTTC. Protein product: CASSELAGGVSYEQYF.